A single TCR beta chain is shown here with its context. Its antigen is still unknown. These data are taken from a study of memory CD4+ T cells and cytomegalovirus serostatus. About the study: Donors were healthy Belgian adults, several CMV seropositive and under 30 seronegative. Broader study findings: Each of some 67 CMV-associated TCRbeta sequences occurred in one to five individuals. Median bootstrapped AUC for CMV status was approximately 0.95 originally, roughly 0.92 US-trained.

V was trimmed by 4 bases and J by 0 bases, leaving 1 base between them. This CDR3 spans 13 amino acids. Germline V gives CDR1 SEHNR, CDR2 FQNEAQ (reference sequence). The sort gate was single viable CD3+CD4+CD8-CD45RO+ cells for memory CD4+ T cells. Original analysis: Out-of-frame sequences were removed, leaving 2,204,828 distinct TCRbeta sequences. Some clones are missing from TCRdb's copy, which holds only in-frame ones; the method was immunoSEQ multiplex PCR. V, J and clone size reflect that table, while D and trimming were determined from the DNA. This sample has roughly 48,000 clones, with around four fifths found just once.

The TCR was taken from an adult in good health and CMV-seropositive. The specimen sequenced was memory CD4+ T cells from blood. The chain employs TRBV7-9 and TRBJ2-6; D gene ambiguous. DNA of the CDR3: TGTGCCAGCAGCTACTCTGGGGCCAACGTCCTGACTTTC. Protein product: CASSYSGANVLTF.